One sample yielded the 4 T cell receptor beta chains listed below, sequenced in a study of blood T cell repertoires in COVID-19. Some clones are missing from TCRdb's copy, which holds only in-frame ones; the method was immunoSEQ multiplex PCR. Of about 220,000 clones listed, around 85% were seen once; the top ten hold approximately 2.3%. The sequenced sample consisted of peripheral blood. Source of these receptors: a woman aged 70-85 years with COVID-19, enrolled during active disease.

There are a few counts of this clone. This chain connects TRBV11-3 to TRBJ1-1; D unresolved. The V end was cut by 6 bases, the J end by 6 bases, with 8 bases between. CDR3 length: 11 residues. Germline V lookup: CDR1 SGHNT, CDR2 YENEEA. As DNA, the CDR3 is TGTGCCAGCAGTCCTGGGCCTGAAGCTTTCTTT. Translating it yields CASSPGPEAFF.

The genes are TRBV7-2 and TRBJ2-2, with TRBD2 matching over 8 bases. Germline CDR1 is SGHTA and CDR2 is FQGNSA. This CDR3 comprises 15 residues. V was clipped by 3 bases and J by 4 bases; unmatched bases: 4. The CDR3 protein is CASSFKRETTGELFF. The CDR3 coding sequence is TGTGCCAGCAGCTTTAAGCGGGAGACCACCGGGGAGCTGTTTTTT.

J is TRBJ2-3 and V is TRBV28, with 11 bases matching TRBD2. Germline V gene lookup returns CDR1 MDHEN and CDR2 SYDVKM. The length of the CDR3 is 16 residues. Trimming at V came to 3 bases and at J to 6 bases, leaving 8 bases not matched to a gene. CDR3 DNA: TGTGCCAGCAGTTTCGGTCTAGCGGGGGGCCGGGATACGCAGTATTTT. Protein sequence: CASSFGLAGGRDTQYF.

The sample holds one count of this clone. The chain joins TRBV19 to TRBJ1-4; 10 nucleotides align to TRBD1. The J segment lost 0 bases and the V segment lost 8 bases, leaving 12 bases of the junction unmatched. The germline CDR1 and CDR2 sequences are LNHDA and SQIVND (reference sequence). CDR3 length equals 18 residues. Here the CDR3 DNA reads TGTGCCAGTCGGGACAGGGGAGGAAAATATGCAACTAATGAAAAACTGTTTTTT. It specifies CASRDRGGKYATNEKLFF.